The 2 T cell receptor beta chains below come from one sample, sequenced in a study of regulatory T cells in long-lasting Graves disease (dated by TCRdb to about 2021). Libraries were built with multiplex PCR. The reads were generated on an Illumina HiSeq 4000. CDR3 regions were amplified by Arm-PCR with iRepertoire HTBI primers to construct TCR beta libraries. The public reads were reprocessed in TCRdb via fastp at Q25 and MiXCR, keeping in-frame beta chains. Rows with one shared CDR3 protein collapse into an entry with the most common genes and DNA. The sample table contains 400,000 to 500,000 distinct CDR3 sequences; only one count was recorded for less than 25% of them. The biggest ten clones account for about an eighth of the sample. The time point label on this specimen signifies: persistent/refractory GD, antithyroid drugs over 5 years with positive TRAb. For both TCR sequencing and RNA sequencing, RNA was extracted from PBMCs using TRIzol.

This material consisted of peripheral blood mononuclear cells (PBMCs), taken when the disease was refractory, from a patient treated with antithyroid drugs. All receptors derive from a female donor with Graves disease.

This clonotype was found a few times. The chain is built from TRBV5-6 and TRBJ1-4; D is ambiguous. This CDR3 spans 17 amino acids. The V end was cut by 2 bases, the J end by 0 bases, with 14 bases between. Germline V lookup: CDR1 SGHDT, CDR2 YYEEEE. The CDR3 sequence: CASSFGPPGATNEKLFF. The CDR3 DNA reads TGTGCCAGCAGCTTCGGCCCCCCCGGGGCAACTAATGAAAAACTGTTTTTT.

This clonotype came up many times. The rearrangement uses TRBV6-2 or TRBV6-3 and TRBJ1-1; D possibly corresponds to TRBD1 (5 bases). CDR1 is MNHEY, CDR2 SVGEGT, per germline. V lost 0 bases and J lost 2, with 10 bases in between. The CDR3 has 15 residues. As DNA, the CDR3 is TGTGCCAGCAGTTACTCGGGGGGGGTAAACACTGAAGCTTTCTTT. It is translated as CASSYSGGVNTEAFF.